Below are 27 T cell receptor beta chains sequenced from a single sample in a study of blood T cell repertoires in COVID-19. Here immunoSEQ multiplex PCR was the method, and the copy in TCRdb shows in-frame clones only, minus some. Found here are 140,000 or so clones, just under 90% of them singletons; the top ten hold 8% to 9%. The specimen sequenced was peripheral blood. The receptors here all came from a woman in her 50s with active or convalescent COVID-19.

The chain is built from TRBV4-2 and TRBJ1-6; D is possibly TRBD1 (5 bases). Germline V gene sequence: CDR1 LGHNA, CDR2 YNFKEQ. Trimming stripped 1 base from V and 6 bases from J, with 22 bases between. This CDR3 region has 19 residues. Written as DNA, the CDR3 is TGTGCCAGCAGCCAAGGGTCCGGGGGAGGGAAGGTCCCTAATTCACCCCTCCACTTT. As protein: CASSQGSGGGKVPNSPLHF.

The chain employs TRBV30 and TRBJ1-2; D is unclear. Germline CDR1 is GTSNPN and CDR2 is SVGIG (reference sequence). The CDR3 loop spans 14 amino acids. Trimming pared 1 base from V and 2 bases from J, leaving 11 bases between. CDR3 in amino acids: CAWSAPSHNYGYTF. As DNA, the CDR3 is TGTGCCTGGAGTGCCCCCTCACACAACTATGGCTACACCTTC.

CDR3 DNA sequence: TGTGCCAGCAGCTTCGGGACAGGGATCTCTGGGGCCAACGTCCTGACTTTC. Amino acid sequence: CASSFGTGISGANVLTF. The V call is TRBV13, the J call TRBJ2-6; 9 bases map to TRBD1. Trimming at V came to 3 bases and at J to 0 bases, leaving 3 bases not matched to a gene. There are 17 residues in the CDR3. Germline V gene sequence: CDR1 PRHDT, CDR2 FYEKMQ (reference sequence). The full variable domain, in which reference TRBV13 and TRBJ2-6 provide the parts outside the CDR3, is AAGVIQSPRHLIKEKRETATLKCYPIPRHDTVYWYQQGPGQDPQFLISFYEKMQSDKGSIPDRFSAQQFSDYHSELNMSSLELGDSALYFCASSFGTGISGANVLTFGAGSRLTVL.

The rearrangement links TRBV7-2 to TRBJ2-5; 7 positions match TRBD2. The V gene's germline CDR1 is SGHTA and CDR2 FQGNSA. Trimming removed 5 bases from V and 3 bases from J; junction bases left unmatched: 12. The CDR3 consists of 16 residues. The CDR3 protein is CASSRSLGAGEETQYF. CDR3 sequence (DNA): TGTGCCAGCAGCCGCTCCCTAGGGGCGGGAGAAGAGACCCAGTACTTC.

The chain joins TRBV9 to TRBJ2-7; TRBD1 might be the D (6 bases). V shed 0 bases and J shed 3 bases, with 13 bases lying between them. The CDR3 has 15 amino acids. CDR1 and CDR2 from the germline V gene are SGDLS and YYNGEE. Here the CDR3 DNA reads TGTGCCAGCAGCGTAGTGGGGACATCCGTCTACGAGCAGTACTTC. Encoded protein: CASSVVGTSVYEQYF.

CDR3 sequence reads: CASSYTPGQTAYSTDTQYF. CDR3 sequence (DNA): TGTGCCAGCTCGTATACTCCGGGACAAACAGCTTATAGCACAGATACGCAGTATTTT. The chain couples TRBV18 to TRBJ2-3, with D possibly matching TRBD1 (6 bases). This CDR3 is 19 amino acids long. CDR1 KGHSH and CDR2 LQKENI come from the germline V gene. Trimming pared 6 bases from V and 0 bases from J, leaving 25 bases between. Combining the CDR3 with reference TRBV18 and TRBJ2-3 gives the whole variable domain NAGVMQNPRHLVRRRGQEARLRCSPMKGHSHVYWYRQLPEEGLKFMVYLQKENIIDESGMPKERFSAEFPKEGPSILRIQQVVRGDSAAYFCASSYTPGQTAYSTDTQYFGPGTRLTVL.

The CDR3 DNA is TGTGCCAGCCTCGACAGGGTTCCCTACGAGCAGTACTTC. Encoded protein: CASLDRVPYEQYF. The gene calls are TRBV28 and TRBJ2-7, with TRBD1 matching 7 bases. The ends lost 8 bases at V and 2 bases at J; junction bases unmatched: 6. Germline V CDR1 and CDR2: MDHEN, SYDVKM. The CDR3 covers 13 residues.

This clone was recorded a few times. This rearrangement joins TRBV4-3 to TRBJ1-6; D unclear. CDR1 LGHNA and CDR2 YSLEER come from the germline V gene. This CDR3 is built from 17 residues. V lost 0 bases to trimming and J lost 0 bases, with 9 bases between them. In DNA form, the CDR3 reads TGCGCCAGCAGCCAAGAACCTCGGTCCTCCTATAATTCACCCCTCCACTTT. Amino acids: CASSQEPRSSYNSPLHF.

CDR3 DNA sequence: TGCGCCAGCAGCCAATCAGGCTTGATAACTGAAGCTTTCTTT. It specifies CASSQSGLITEAFF. The chain is built from TRBV4-3 and TRBJ1-1; no firm D call. V dropped 2 bases and J dropped 5 bases, with 12 bases sitting between them. The CDR3 extends over 14 amino acids. The germline gives CDR1 LGHNA, CDR2 YSLEER.

The CDR3 sequence is CASSQAQGHGAFF. The DNA of the CDR3 is TGTGCCAGCAGCCAAGCACAGGGCCACGGAGCTTTCTTT. This chain uses TRBV3-1 (or the pseudogene TRBV3-2) with TRBJ1-1; maybe TRBD1 (6 bases). Between the trimmed V and J ends, which lost 1 base and 10 bases, there was a span of 13 bases. The length of the CDR3 is 13 residues. Germline CDR1 reads LGHDT; CDR2 reads YNNKEL (reference sequence).

The J gene is TRBJ2-7, the V gene TRBV18, with 11 nucleotides matching TRBD2. V was clipped by 3 bases and J by 2 bases; unmatched bases: 3. CDR3 length: 15 amino acids. Germline CDR1 reads KGHSH; CDR2 reads LQKENI. The CDR3 here is CASSPGTSGAYEQYF. In DNA, the CDR3 is TGTGCCAGCTCACCCGGGACTAGCGGTGCCTACGAGCAGTACTTC.

The chain links TRBV4-1 to TRBJ2-7, with a tentative D call TRBD2 (7 bases). Trimming left V 0 bases short and J 5 bases short, with 14 bases between. The length of the CDR3 is 15 residues. CDR1 is MGHRA, CDR2 YSYEKL, per germline. This CDR3 reads CASSQEEGGPDEQYF. The CDR3 DNA reads TGCGCCAGCAGCCAAGAAGAGGGGGGGCCCGACGAGCAGTACTTC.

This clone was observed a handful of times. This chain connects TRBV19 to TRBJ2-7; TRBD1 agrees at 7 bases. The CDR3 covers 13 residues. Per germline, CDR1 LNHDA and CDR2 SQIVND (reference sequence). V trimming: 5 bases; J trimming: 2 bases; junction bases outside the gene matches: 3. The DNA for the CDR3 is TGTGCCAGTAGTCGGGGACAGACCTACGAGCAGTACTTC. Residues: CASSRGQTYEQYF.

This chain connects TRBV7-9 to TRBJ1-3, with TRBD1 identical over 12 bases. V gave up 0 bases and J gave up 1 base; unmatched junction bases: 1. Germline lookup yields CDR1 SEHNR and CDR2 FQNEAQ (reference sequence). This CDR3 has 17 residues. This CDR3 is CASSLAGQGASGNTIYF. The CDR3 DNA reads TGTGCCAGCAGCTTAGCGGGACAGGGGGCATCTGGAAACACCATATATTTT.

This clone appeared a single time. V is TRBV6-2 or TRBV6-3 and J is TRBJ2-1; 11 nucleotides line up with TRBD2. Trimming at V came to 5 bases and at J to 3 bases, leaving 3 bases not matched to a gene. The length of the CDR3 is 15 residues. The germline CDR1 and CDR2 sequences are MNHEY and SVGEGT. For the CDR3, the DNA is TGTGCCAGCAGTCGGACTAGCGGGTACTACAATGAGCAGTTCTTC. This sequence encodes CASSRTSGYYNEQFF.

The chain joins TRBV4-3 to TRBJ2-5; 7 nucleotides align to TRBD1. Germline V gene sequence: CDR1 LGHNA, CDR2 YSLEER. This CDR3 has 15 residues. The trim removed 1 base at V and 5 bases at J, leaving 7 bases unmatched. CDR3 amino acids: CASSQGVGGGETQYF. In DNA, the CDR3 is TGCGCCAGCAGCCAAGGAGTAGGGGGCGGGGAGACCCAGTACTTC.

For the CDR3, the DNA is TGTGCCAGCAGCCAAGAGCTAGGAAACACAGATACGCAGTATTTT. This sequence encodes CASSQELGNTDTQYF. The gene calls are TRBV4-2 and TRBJ2-3; no clear D gene. In germline, CDR1 is LGHNA, CDR2 YNFKEQ. The CDR3 is 15 amino acids. Trimming took off 0 bases at V and 2 bases at J, with 9 bases between the two ends.

The chain is built from TRBV11-2 and TRBJ1-2, with 9 bases matching TRBD1. With V trimmed by 4 bases and J by 7 bases, 10 bases remained unmatched. The CDR3 is 15 residues long. Germline assignment: CDR1 SGHAT and CDR2 FQNNGV. This CDR3 is CASSSTGGVTGGYTF. For the CDR3, the DNA is TGTGCCAGCAGCTCTACAGGGGGCGTAACAGGTGGCTACACCTTC.

The chain joins TRBV5-4 to TRBJ2-5, with 7 bases fitting TRBD2. Trimming removed 3 bases from V and 5 bases from J; junction bases left unmatched: 10. CDR3 length: 15 amino acids. In germline, CDR1 is SGHNT, CDR2 YYREEE (reference sequence). In DNA form, the CDR3 reads TGTGCCAGCAGCTGGCGGGGGACCCTCCCGGAGACCCAGTACTTC. It specifies CASSWRGTLPETQYF.

This CDR3 is CASSATDSYNSPLHF. DNA of the CDR3: TGTGCCAGCAGCGCTACAGACTCCTATAATTCACCCCTCCACTTT. The chain employs TRBV9 and TRBJ1-6; D remains ambiguous. This CDR3 region has 15 residues. CDR1 is SGDLS, CDR2 YYNGEE, per germline. Trimming took off 3 bases at V and 0 bases at J, with 7 bases between the two ends.

This chain uses TRBV5-1 with TRBJ1-2, with D maybe TRBD1 (6 bases). Germline values: CDR1 SGHRS, CDR2 YFSETQ. This CDR3 region has 16 residues. V lost 2 bases to trimming and J lost 0 bases, with 14 bases between them. Written as DNA, the CDR3 is TGCGCCAGCAGCTTATCGACAGGCAGCGCTAACTATGGCTACACCTTC. The encoded protein is CASSLSTGSANYGYTF.

This chain joins TRBV19 and TRBJ2-1, with 7 bases fitting TRBD1. The germline CDR1 and CDR2 sequences are LNHDA and SQIVND (reference sequence). V shed 5 bases, J shed 10 bases, and the junction held 14 bases outside the gene matches. The CDR3 has 15 amino acids. The CDR3 loop reads CASSVDRAAGKEQFF. The CDR3 nucleotides read TGTGCCAGTAGTGTTGACAGGGCTGCCGGGAAGGAGCAGTTCTTC.

The rearrangement joins TRBV19 to TRBJ1-3, with a weak D call TRBD1 (5 bases). Germline CDR1 and CDR2: LNHDA and SQIVND (reference sequence). The ends were cut back, 6 bases at V and 2 bases at J, with 11 bases in the middle. This CDR3 is built from 14 residues. CDR3 bases: TGTGCCAGTAGGGGGCCTCCGACTGGAAACACCATATATTTT. Protein: CASRGPPTGNTIYF.

In its sample, this clone was seen once. The J gene is TRBJ1-3, the V gene TRBV19, with D hard to call. The CDR3 is 17 residues long. Trimming pared 4 bases from V and 1 base from J, leaving 17 bases between. In germline, CDR1 is LNHDA, CDR2 SQIVND (reference sequence). CDR3 nucleotide sequence: TGTGCCAGTAGTAAAGGCGCGGGCTCGAGGTCTGGAAACACCATATATTTT. Protein product: CASSKGAGSRSGNTIYF. The complete variable domain, with remaining parts taken from reference TRBV19 and TRBJ1-3, reads DGGITQSPKYLFRKEGQNVTLSCEQNLNHDAMYWYRQDPGQGLRLIYYSQIVNDFQKGDIAEGYSVSREKKESFPLTVTSAQKNPTAFYLCASSKGAGSRSGNTIYFGEGSWLTVV.

V gene TRBV23-1 combines with J gene TRBJ1-1; perhaps TRBD1 as D (5 bases). TRBV23-1 is recorded as an ORF, its role being uncertain. With 2 bases removed from V and 1 base from J, the gap between germline ends came to 8 bases. The CDR3 runs to 14 residues. The CDR3 is CASSQPGQNTEAFF. The CDR3 DNA sequence: TGCGCCAGCAGTCAACCCGGACAGAACACTGAAGCTTTCTTT.

The V and J genes are TRBV6-5 and TRBJ2-1; D ambiguous. V gave up 8 bases and J gave up 5 bases, with 13 bases separating them. The length of the CDR3 is 13 residues. The germline CDR1 and CDR2 sequences are MNHEY and SVGAGI. The CDR3 reads CASGLLVNNEQFF. CDR3 bases: TGTGCCAGCGGTCTCCTAGTGAACAATGAGCAGTTCTTC.

The rearrangement uses TRBV30 and TRBJ1-2; TRBD1 is a possible D gene (6 bases). The CDR3 consists of 12 residues. Trimming removed 5 bases from V and 6 bases from J, with 13 bases in between. CDR1 and CDR2 (germline): GTSNPN, SVGIG (reference sequence). As DNA, the CDR3 is TGTGCCTGGGGGGGCCAGGGCGATGGCTACACCTTC. Amino acid sequence: CAWGGQGDGYTF.